Below, 4 T cell receptor beta chains from the same sample are listed, as sequenced in a study of T cell responses to AZD1222 COVID-19 vaccine. Clones were sequenced by immunoSEQ multiplex PCR, and TCRdb holds only the in-frame ones, with some missing. This sample has 99,000 or so clones; 88% occur once, and the top ten carry about 9.1%. Specimen: peripheral blood, collected on day 0 of AZD1222 vaccination. Receptor source: an adult in good health.

The V gene is TRBV15, the J gene TRBJ1-2; tentative D call: TRBD1 (5 bases). Germline V lookup: CDR1 LNHNV, CDR2 YYDKDF (reference sequence). V gave up 5 bases and J gave up 4 bases, with 17 bases separating them. CDR3 length equals 15 residues. The CDR3: CATSSVGGGAYGYTF. The CDR3 nucleotides are TGTGCCACCAGCTCCGTCGGGGGAGGCGCCTATGGCTACACCTTC. The variable domain in full, completed from reference TRBV15 and TRBJ1-2, reads DAMVIQNPRYQVTQFGKPVTLSCSQTLNHNVMYWYQQKSSQAPKLLFHYYDKDFNNEADTPDNFQSRRPNTSFCFLDIRSPGLGDTAMYLCATSSVGGGAYGYTFGSGTRLTVV.

This chain joins TRBV5-4 and TRBJ2-7, with TRBD1 matching over 10 bases. Germline CDR1 reads SGHNT; CDR2 reads YYREEE (reference sequence). Trimming took 3 bases from V and 5 from J; bases not matched to a gene: 5. This CDR3 is 14 amino acids long. The CDR3 sequence is CASSSRQGANEQYF. For the CDR3, the DNA is TGTGCCAGCAGCTCTCGACAGGGGGCGAACGAGCAGTACTTC. The whole variable domain, remainder taken from reference TRBV5-4 and TRBJ2-7, is ETGVTQSPTHLIKTRGQQVTLRCSSQSGHNTVSWYQQALGQGPQFIFQYYREEENGRGNFPPRFSGLQFPNYSSELNVNALELDDSALYLCASSSRQGANEQYFGPGTRLTVT.

This chain connects TRBV30 to TRBJ2-5, with 7 bases lining up with TRBD1. This CDR3 has 13 amino acids. V was clipped by 4 bases and J by 5 bases; unmatched bases: 7. CDR1 is GTSNPN, CDR2 SVGIG, per germline (reference sequence). The CDR3 is CAWNQGVVETQYF. The CDR3 region has the DNA TGTGCCTGGAACCAGGGGGTTGTGGAGACCCAGTACTTC.

The V call is TRBV4-2, the J call TRBJ2-2; no clear D gene. Germline V gives CDR1 LGHNA, CDR2 YNFKEQ. V lost 0 bases and J 7 bases, leaving 6 bases between the germline ends. CDR3 length: 13 amino acids. Here the CDR3 reads CASSQDYGGELFF. CDR3 nucleotides: TGTGCCAGCAGCCAAGACTACGGCGGGGAGCTGTTTTTT.